The source of this T cell receptor (beta chain) is a study of PD-L1 blockade in urothelial cancer. On the study more broadly: Males with bladder-origin urothelial cancer constituted about 90% of the roughly 30 patients. Blood analysis took place 3 weeks (second dose) and 6 weeks after treatment start. A median blood sample held roughly 150,000 T cells and 80,000 or so unique TCRs. Study outcomes and limitations: Durable-benefit patients had greater expansion of tumor-associated blood clones at 3 weeks.

Worth noting for this clone: Its target is unknown.

This CDR3 contains 15 residues. The V end was cut by 0 bases, the J end by 1 base, with 9 bases between. The germline V gene has CDR1 MNHEY and CDR2 SMNVEV (reference sequence). TCRdb's table, derived via immunoSEQ multiplex PCR, lists solely in-frame clones and lacks some. The table shows under 55,000 clones, with over 70% occurring only once. The J gene is TRBJ1-1, the V gene TRBV27; no clear D. The sample consisted of PBMCs, taken around atezolizumab (anti-PD-L1) treatment. The source is a middle-aged man with urothelial cancer. The CDR3 nucleotides are TGTGCCAGCAGTTTATCTCCCATCCCGAACACTGAAGCTTTCTTT. Protein: CASSLSPIPNTEAFF.